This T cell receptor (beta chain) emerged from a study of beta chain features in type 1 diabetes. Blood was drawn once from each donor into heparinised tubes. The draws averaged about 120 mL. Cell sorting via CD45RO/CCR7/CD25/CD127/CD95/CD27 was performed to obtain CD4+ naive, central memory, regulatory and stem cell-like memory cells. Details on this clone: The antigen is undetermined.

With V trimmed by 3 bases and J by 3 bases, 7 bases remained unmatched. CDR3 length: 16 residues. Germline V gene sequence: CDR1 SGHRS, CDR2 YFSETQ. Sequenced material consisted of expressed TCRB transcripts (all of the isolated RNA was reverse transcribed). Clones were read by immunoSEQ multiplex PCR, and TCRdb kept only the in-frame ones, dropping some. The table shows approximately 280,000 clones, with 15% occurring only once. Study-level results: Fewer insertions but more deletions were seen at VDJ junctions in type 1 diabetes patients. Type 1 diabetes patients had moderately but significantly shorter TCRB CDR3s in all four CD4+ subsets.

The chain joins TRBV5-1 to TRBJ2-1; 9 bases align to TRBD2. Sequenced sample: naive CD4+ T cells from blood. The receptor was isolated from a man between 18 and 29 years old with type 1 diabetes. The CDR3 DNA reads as TGCGCCAGCAGCTCTGGGCTACTAGCGGGCTACAATGAGCAGTTCTTC. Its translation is CASSSGLLAGYNEQFF. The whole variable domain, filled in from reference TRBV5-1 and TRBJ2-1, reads KAGVTQTPRYLIKTRGQQVTLSCSPISGHRSVSWYQQTPGQGLQFLFEYFSETQRNKGNFPGRFSGRQFSNSRSEMNVSTLELGDSALYLCASSSGLLAGYNEQFFGPGTRLTVL.